These 18 T cell receptor beta chains were all obtained from the same sample, sequenced in a study of blood T cell repertoires in COVID-19. Here immunoSEQ multiplex PCR was the method, and the copy in TCRdb shows in-frame clones only, minus some. The sample shows hundreds of thousands of clones, around 89% of them seen only once. The material sequenced was PBMCs or T cells enriched from blood (not recorded which). All receptors derive from a man between 45 and 60 years old who had been exposed to COVID-19.

This sequence joins TRBV14 and TRBJ2-2; D is ambiguous. This CDR3 is built from 14 residues. CDR1 is SGHDN, CDR2 FVKESK, per germline. Trimming stripped 4 bases from V and 6 bases from J, with 12 bases between. The DNA for the CDR3 is TGTGCCAGCAGCCGTTTAGAAGTTGCCGGGGAGCTGTTTTTT. The encoded protein is CASSRLEVAGELFF.

The chain employs TRBV29-1 and TRBJ1-2; D possibly corresponds to TRBD1 (5 bases). V shed 5 bases and J shed 5 bases, with 15 bases lying between them. This CDR3 is built from 13 residues. CDR1 and CDR2 from the germline V gene are SQVTM and ANQGSEA. CDR3 loop: CSVSLGGGYGYTF. The DNA of the CDR3 is TGCAGCGTTTCCCTCGGGGGTGGGTATGGCTACACCTTC.

The CDR3 region is CASSRQSGNTEAFF. As DNA, the CDR3 is TGTGCCAGCAGTCGACAGTCGGGGAACACTGAAGCTTTCTTT. The J gene is TRBJ1-1, the V gene TRBV11-2; D is possibly TRBD1 (5 bases). Germline CDR1 is SGHAT and CDR2 is FQNNGV. V gave up 6 bases and J gave up 1 base, with 12 bases separating them. This CDR3 is 14 amino acids long.

The rearrangement links TRBV14 to TRBJ2-5, with 10 bases identical to TRBD2. Per germline, CDR1 SGHDN and CDR2 FVKESK. This CDR3 is 15 amino acids long. V trimming: 3 bases; J trimming: 5 bases; junction bases outside the gene matches: 6. The CDR3 loop reads CASSQLLAGYETQYF. Written as DNA, the CDR3 is TGTGCCAGCAGCCAGTTACTAGCGGGATACGAGACCCAGTACTTC.

The rearrangement links TRBV27 to TRBJ1-2, with 11 bases identical to TRBD1. With 6 bases clipped from V and 7 bases from J, the junction kept 10 bases outside the gene matches. Germline V gene sequence: CDR1 MNHEY, CDR2 SMNVEV (reference sequence). CDR3 length: 15 residues. CDR3: CASSLRDRGISGYTF. The DNA of the CDR3 is TGTGCCAGCAGCCTCCGGGACAGGGGGATAAGTGGCTACACCTTC.

The chain carries TRBV2 and TRBJ1-5; possibly TRBD1 for D (5 bases). The CDR3 sequence is 14 residues long. From germline, CDR1 is SNHLY and CDR2 FYNNEI. Trimming pared 4 bases from V and 4 bases from J, leaving 11 bases between. CDR3 residues: CASSAGDENQPQHF. The CDR3 DNA reads as TGTGCCAGCAGTGCGGGGGACGAAAATCAGCCCCAGCATTTT.

Details on this clone: Other DNA sequences in the sample encode the same CDR3. This sequence joins TRBV3-1 (or the pseudogene TRBV3-2) and TRBJ1-1; TRBD1 aligns across 8 bases. Per germline, CDR1 LGHDT and CDR2 YNNKEL (reference sequence). The junction had 2 bases not matched to a gene; V was cut back by 1 base and J by 4 bases. This CDR3 contains 14 residues. The DNA of the CDR3 is TGTGCCAGCAGCCAAGCAGGGGGCGGCACTGAAGCTTTCTTT. Amino acid sequence: CASSQAGGGTEAFF.

The chain has TRBV2 and TRBJ1-2; D is unresolved. From germline, CDR1 is SNHLY and CDR2 FYNNEI. The CDR3 is made up of 14 amino acids. The ends were cut back, 3 bases at V and 8 bases at J, with 16 bases in the middle. The CDR3 here is CASSERTPSGGYTF. Here the CDR3 DNA reads TGTGCCAGCAGTGAGCGGACTCCTTCAGGAGGCTACACCTTC.

The rearrangement uses TRBV2 and TRBJ2-2; 10 bases align to TRBD2. Trimming cost V 4 bases and J 7 bases; bases outside gene matches: 6. Looked up from germline, CDR1 is SNHLY and CDR2 is FYNNEI. CDR3 length: 15 amino acids. The CDR3 here is CASSVERGGHGELFF. In DNA, the CDR3 is TGTGCCAGCAGTGTCGAGCGGGGGGGCCACGGGGAGCTGTTTTTT.

The chain couples TRBV30 to TRBJ2-1; 8 positions agree with TRBD2. The CDR3 sequence is 14 residues long. Trimming cost V 0 bases and J 7 bases; bases outside gene matches: 5. Germline CDR1 is GTSNPN and CDR2 is SVGIG (reference sequence). CDR3: CAWSVSTSGNEQFF. The DNA of the CDR3 is TGTGCCTGGAGTGTTAGTACTAGCGGAAATGAGCAGTTCTTC.

The chain couples TRBV7-9 to TRBJ2-7; 7 nucleotides line up with TRBD2. J was trimmed by 6 bases and V by 1 base; bases with no gene match: 3. This CDR3 spans 13 amino acids. CDR1 and CDR2 (germline): SEHNR, FQNEAQ (reference sequence). The CDR3 nucleotides are TGTGCCAGCAGCTTAGTGGGGGAGGGCGAGCAGTACGTC. Encoded protein: CASSLVGEGEQYV.

This clone was observed a single time. V and J are TRBV3-1 (or the pseudogene TRBV3-2) and TRBJ1-3; tentative D call: TRBD1 (6 bases). The germline V and J ends were trimmed by 1 base and 6 bases, with 10 bases remaining between them. The CDR3 length is 14 residues. In germline, CDR1 is LGHDT, CDR2 YNNKEL (reference sequence). The CDR3 reads CASSQVWGLNTIYF. The CDR3 DNA reads TGTGCCAGCAGCCAAGTGTGGGGGCTAAACACCATATATTTT.

The rearrangement links TRBV28 to TRBJ2-7, with unresolved D. The CDR3 totals 12 residues. Germline CDR1 is MDHEN and CDR2 is SYDVKM. Trimming pared 10 bases from V and 0 bases from J, leaving 10 bases between. CDR3 region: CATYRNSYEQYV. CDR3 in DNA: TGTGCCACCTACAGAAACTCCTACGAGCAGTACGTC.

The gene calls are TRBV29-1 and TRBJ2-7; D perhaps matches TRBD1 (6 bases). The V end lost 4 bases, the J end lost 3 bases, and 16 bases lay between the germline ends. CDR3 size: 14 residues. CDR1 is SQVTM, CDR2 ANQGSEA, per germline. The CDR3 DNA reads TGCAGCGTTGCCCTTACCCCGGACAGCTACGAGCAGTACTTC. Its protein is CSVALTPDSYEQYF.

The chain employs TRBV27 and TRBJ2-5, with a possible D match to TRBD1 (6 bases). The V gene's germline CDR1 is MNHEY and CDR2 SMNVEV (reference sequence). The CDR3 totals 14 residues. Trimming removed 3 bases at V and 0 bases at J, with 8 bases between. The CDR3 nucleotides are TGTGCCAGCAGTTTGCGGACAGACCAAGAGACCCAGTACTTC. This encodes CASSLRTDQETQYF.

The gene calls are TRBV5-1 and TRBJ2-2, with 9 nucleotides matching TRBD2. This CDR3 region has 17 residues. With V trimmed by 4 bases and J by 6 bases, 13 bases remained unmatched. Germline values: CDR1 SGHRS, CDR2 YFSETQ. The CDR3 sequence is CASSPQAGGPFAGELFF. The CDR3 coding sequence is TGCGCCAGCAGCCCCCAGGCGGGGGGGCCGTTTGCCGGGGAGCTGTTTTTT.

About this clone itself: Other DNA variants within this sample encode the same CDR3. The chain carries TRBV9 and TRBJ1-2, with D hard to call. CDR3 length equals 13 residues. V lost 4 bases to trimming and J lost 5 bases, with 12 bases between them. CDR1 and CDR2 from the germline V gene are SGDLS and YYNGEE. For the CDR3, the DNA is TGTGCCAGCAGCCCCCGCGGCAGTTATGGCTACACCTTC. It translates to CASSPRGSYGYTF.

The V gene is TRBV29-1, the J gene TRBJ2-5; a weak D match, TRBD1 (5 bases). The V gene's germline CDR1 is SQVTM and CDR2 ANQGSEA. The length of the CDR3 is 12 residues. V was shortened by 8 bases and J by 2 bases, with 12 bases between the two germline ends. The CDR3 DNA is TGCAGCAAGACAGATGGGCAAGAGACCCAGTACTTC. Its translation: CSKTDGQETQYF.